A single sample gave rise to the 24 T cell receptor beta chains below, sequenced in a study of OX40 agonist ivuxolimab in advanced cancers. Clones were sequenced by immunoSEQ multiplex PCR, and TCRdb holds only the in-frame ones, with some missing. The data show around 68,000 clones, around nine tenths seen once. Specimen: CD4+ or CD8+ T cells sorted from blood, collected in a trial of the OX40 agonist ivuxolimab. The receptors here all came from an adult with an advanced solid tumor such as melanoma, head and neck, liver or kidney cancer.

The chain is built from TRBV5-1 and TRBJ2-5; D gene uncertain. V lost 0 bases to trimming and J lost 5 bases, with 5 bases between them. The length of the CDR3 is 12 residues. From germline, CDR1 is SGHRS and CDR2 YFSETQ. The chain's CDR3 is CASSLALETQYF. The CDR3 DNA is TGCGCCAGCAGCTTGGCCTTGGAGACCCAGTACTTC.

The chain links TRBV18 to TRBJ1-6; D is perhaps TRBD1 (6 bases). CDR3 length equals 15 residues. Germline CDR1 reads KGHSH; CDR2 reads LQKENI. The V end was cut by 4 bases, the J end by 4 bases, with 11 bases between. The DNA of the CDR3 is TGTGCCAGCTCACGAGCCAGGGGATATAATTCACCCCTCCACTTT. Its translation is CASSRARGYNSPLHF.

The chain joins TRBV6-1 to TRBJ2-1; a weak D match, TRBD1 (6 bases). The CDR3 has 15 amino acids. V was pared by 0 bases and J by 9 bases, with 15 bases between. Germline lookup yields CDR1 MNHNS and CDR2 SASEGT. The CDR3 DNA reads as TGTGCCAGCAGTGAAGCGGTCTGGGGGCCCGCTGAGCAGTTCTTC. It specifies CASSEAVWGPAEQFF.

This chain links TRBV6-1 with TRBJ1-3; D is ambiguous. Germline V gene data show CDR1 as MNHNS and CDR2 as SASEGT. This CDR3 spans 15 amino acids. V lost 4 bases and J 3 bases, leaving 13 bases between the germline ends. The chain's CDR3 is CASSARTGGGNTIYF. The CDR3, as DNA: TGTGCCAGCAGTGCAAGGACGGGAGGTGGAAACACCATATATTTT.

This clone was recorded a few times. CDR3 bases: TGTGCCAGTAGTCCAAACAATCAGCCCCAGCATTTT. Its translation is CASSPNNQPQHF. The V and J genes are TRBV19 and TRBJ1-5; D is unclear. V was pared by 5 bases and J by 3 bases, with 5 bases between. Germline CDR1 reads LNHDA; CDR2 reads SQIVND (reference sequence). This CDR3 spans 12 amino acids.

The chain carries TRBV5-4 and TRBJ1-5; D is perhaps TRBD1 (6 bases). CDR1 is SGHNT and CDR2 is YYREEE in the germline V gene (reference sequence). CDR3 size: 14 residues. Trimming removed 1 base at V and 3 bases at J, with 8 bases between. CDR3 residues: CASSLTGSNQPQHF. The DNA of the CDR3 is TGTGCCAGCAGCTTGACAGGGTCCAATCAGCCCCAGCATTTT.

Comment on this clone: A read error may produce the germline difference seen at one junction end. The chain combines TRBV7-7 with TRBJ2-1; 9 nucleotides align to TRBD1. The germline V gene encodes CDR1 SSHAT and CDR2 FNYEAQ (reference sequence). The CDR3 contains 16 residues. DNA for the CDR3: TGTGCTAGCAGCACCGGGACAGGGACAGGATACAATGAGCAGTTCTTC. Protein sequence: CASSTGTGTGYNEQFF.

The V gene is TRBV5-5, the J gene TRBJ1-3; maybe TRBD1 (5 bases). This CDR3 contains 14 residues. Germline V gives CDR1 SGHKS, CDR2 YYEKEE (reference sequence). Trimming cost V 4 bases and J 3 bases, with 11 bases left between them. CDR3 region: CASSRGESGNTIYF. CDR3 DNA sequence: TGTGCCAGCAGCCGGGGGGAGAGTGGAAACACCATATATTTT.

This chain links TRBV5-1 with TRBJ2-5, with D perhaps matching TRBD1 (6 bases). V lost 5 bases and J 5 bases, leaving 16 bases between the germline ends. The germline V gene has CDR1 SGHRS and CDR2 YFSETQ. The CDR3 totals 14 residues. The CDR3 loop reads CASRPLQGRETQYF. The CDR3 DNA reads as TGCGCCAGCAGGCCTTTACAGGGTCGGGAGACCCAGTACTTC.

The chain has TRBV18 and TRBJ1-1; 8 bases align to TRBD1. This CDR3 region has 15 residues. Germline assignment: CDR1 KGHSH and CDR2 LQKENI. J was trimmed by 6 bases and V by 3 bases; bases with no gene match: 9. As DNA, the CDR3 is TGTGCCAGCTCACCCGGACAGGGCGGACGGTCTGAAGCTTTCTTT. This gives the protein CASSPGQGGRSEAFF. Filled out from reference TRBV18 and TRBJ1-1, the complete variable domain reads NAGVMQNPRHLVRRRGQEARLRCSPMKGHSHVYWYRQLPEEGLKFMVYLQKENIIDESGMPKERFSAEFPKEGPSILRIQQVVRGDSAAYFCASSPGQGGRSEAFFGQGTRLTVV.

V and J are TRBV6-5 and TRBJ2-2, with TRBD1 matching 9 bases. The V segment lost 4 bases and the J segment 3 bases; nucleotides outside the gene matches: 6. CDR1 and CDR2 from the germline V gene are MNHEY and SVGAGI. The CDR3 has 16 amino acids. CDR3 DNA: TGTGCCAGCAGTTTCGGACAGGGGCTTTACACCGGGGAGCTGTTTTTT. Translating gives CASSFGQGLYTGELFF.

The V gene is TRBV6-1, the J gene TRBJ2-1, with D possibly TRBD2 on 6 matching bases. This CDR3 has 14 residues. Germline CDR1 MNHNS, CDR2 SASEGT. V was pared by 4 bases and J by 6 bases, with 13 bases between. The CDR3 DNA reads TGTGCCAGCAGTGGGGCGGGAATCGCCAATGAGCAGTTCTTC. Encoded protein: CASSGAGIANEQFF.

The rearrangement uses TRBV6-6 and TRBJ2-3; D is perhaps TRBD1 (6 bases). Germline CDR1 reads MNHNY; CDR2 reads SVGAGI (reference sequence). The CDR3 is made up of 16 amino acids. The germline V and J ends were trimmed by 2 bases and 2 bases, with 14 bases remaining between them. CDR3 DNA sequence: TGTGCCAGCAGTTACGTCGGACAGATGATCACAGATACGCAGTATTTT. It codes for CASSYVGQMITDTQYF.

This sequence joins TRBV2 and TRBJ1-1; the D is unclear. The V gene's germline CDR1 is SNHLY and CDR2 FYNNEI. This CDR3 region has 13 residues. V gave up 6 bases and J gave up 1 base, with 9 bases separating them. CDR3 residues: CASRLLGNTEAFF. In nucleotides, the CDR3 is TGTGCCAGCAGGCTTCTAGGGAACACTGAAGCTTTCTTT.

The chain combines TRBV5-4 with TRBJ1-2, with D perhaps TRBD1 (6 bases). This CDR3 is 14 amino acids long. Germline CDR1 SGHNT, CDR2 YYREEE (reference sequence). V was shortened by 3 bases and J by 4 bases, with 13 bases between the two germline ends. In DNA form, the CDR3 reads TGTGCCAGCAGCTACCGGACAGCAGGCTATGGCTACACCTTC. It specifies CASSYRTAGYGYTF.

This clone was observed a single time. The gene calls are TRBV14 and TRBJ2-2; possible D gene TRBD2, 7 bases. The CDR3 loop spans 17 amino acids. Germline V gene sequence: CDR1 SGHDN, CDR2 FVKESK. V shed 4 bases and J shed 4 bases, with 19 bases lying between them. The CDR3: CASSPRRGPRFTGELFF. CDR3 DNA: TGTGCCAGCAGCCCGCGGCGGGGGCCGCGATTCACCGGGGAGCTGTTTTTT.

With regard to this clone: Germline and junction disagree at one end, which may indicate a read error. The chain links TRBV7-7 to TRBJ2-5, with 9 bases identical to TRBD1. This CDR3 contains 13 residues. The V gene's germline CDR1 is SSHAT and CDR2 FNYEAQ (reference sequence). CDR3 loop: CASSRDREETQYF. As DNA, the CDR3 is TGTGCTAGCAGCCGGGACAGGGAGGAGACCCAGTACTTC.

The CDR3 DNA is TGTGCCAGCAGCCAGACAGGGGTTTACACCGGGGAGCTGTTTTTT. This gives the protein CASSQTGVYTGELFF. The J gene is TRBJ2-2, the V gene TRBV14, with TRBD1 matching 8 bases. The germline gives CDR1 SGHDN, CDR2 FVKESK. The trim removed 3 bases at V and 3 bases at J, leaving 3 bases unmatched. The CDR3 sequence is 15 residues long. Complete variable domain (other parts from reference TRBV14 and TRBJ2-2): EAGVTQFPSHSVIEKGQTVTLRCDPISGHDNLYWYRRVMGKEIKFLLHFVKESKQDESGMPNNRFLAERTGGTYSTLKVQPAELEDSGVYFCASSQTGVYTGELFFGEGSRLTVL.

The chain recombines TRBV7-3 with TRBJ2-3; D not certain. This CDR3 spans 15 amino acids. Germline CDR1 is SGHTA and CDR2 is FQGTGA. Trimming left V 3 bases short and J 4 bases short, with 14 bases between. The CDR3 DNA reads TGTGCCAGCAGCTTTCAGCCCCAGGTCGCAGATACGCAGTATTTT. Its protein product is CASSFQPQVADTQYF.

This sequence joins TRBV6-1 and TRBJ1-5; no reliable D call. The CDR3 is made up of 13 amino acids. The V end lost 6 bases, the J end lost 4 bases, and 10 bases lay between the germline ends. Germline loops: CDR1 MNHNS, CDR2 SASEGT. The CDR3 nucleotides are TGTGCCAGCAGGGGCTGGGCAAATCAGCCCCAGCATTTT. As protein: CASRGWANQPQHF.

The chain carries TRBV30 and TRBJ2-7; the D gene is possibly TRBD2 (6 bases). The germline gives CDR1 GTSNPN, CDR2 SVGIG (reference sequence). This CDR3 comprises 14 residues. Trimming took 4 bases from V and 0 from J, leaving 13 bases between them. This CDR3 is CAWNQGSGSYEQYF. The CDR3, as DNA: TGTGCCTGGAATCAGGGTAGCGGCTCCTACGAGCAGTACTTC.

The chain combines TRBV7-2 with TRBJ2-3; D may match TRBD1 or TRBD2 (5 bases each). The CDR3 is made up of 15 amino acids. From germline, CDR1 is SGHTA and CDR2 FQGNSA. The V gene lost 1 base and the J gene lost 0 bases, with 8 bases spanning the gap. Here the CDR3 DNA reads TGTGCCAGCAGCTTAGGGGGGAAAAGCACAGATACGCAGTATTTT. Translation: CASSLGGKSTDTQYF.

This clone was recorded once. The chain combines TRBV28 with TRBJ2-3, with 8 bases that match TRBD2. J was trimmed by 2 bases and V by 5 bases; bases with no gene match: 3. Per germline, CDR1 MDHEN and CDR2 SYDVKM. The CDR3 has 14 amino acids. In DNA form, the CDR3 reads TGTGCCAGCAGTAGTAGCGGGGCCACAGATACGCAGTATTTT. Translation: CASSSSGATDTQYF.

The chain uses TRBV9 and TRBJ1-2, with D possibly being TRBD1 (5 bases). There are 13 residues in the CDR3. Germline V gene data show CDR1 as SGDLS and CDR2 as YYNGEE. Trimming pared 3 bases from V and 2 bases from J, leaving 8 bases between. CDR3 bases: TGTGCCAGCAGCGGTGGGGGGAACTATGGCTACACCTTC. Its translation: CASSGGGNYGYTF.